This T cell receptor (beta chain) was found in a study of blood T cells in healthy people across ages. This CDR3 has 20 amino acids. Trimming took 3 bases from V and 0 from J; bases not matched to a gene: 13. Per germline, CDR1 MNHEY and CDR2 SMNVEV (reference sequence). It was with a sample-barcoded 5' primer and a J-beta primer mix that a second PCR of about 6 to 12 cycles was run. TCRdb processed the 5' RACE reads anew with MiXCR; each CDR3 protein has one entry. The sample lists 1.5 million or so distinct CDR3 sequences; around 40% were seen once. Individuals who donated were healthy Caucasians from Russia aged about 6 to 100.

This TCR came from a woman between 18 and 30 years old in good health. The specimen was blood. This chain uses TRBV27 with TRBJ2-1; 11 bases are a match to TRBD2. In nucleotides, the CDR3 is TGTGCCAGCAGTTTCACGGCTAGCGGGAGGTACCAGTCCTCCTACAATGAGCAGTTCTTC. Its protein is CASSFTASGRYQSSYNEQFF.